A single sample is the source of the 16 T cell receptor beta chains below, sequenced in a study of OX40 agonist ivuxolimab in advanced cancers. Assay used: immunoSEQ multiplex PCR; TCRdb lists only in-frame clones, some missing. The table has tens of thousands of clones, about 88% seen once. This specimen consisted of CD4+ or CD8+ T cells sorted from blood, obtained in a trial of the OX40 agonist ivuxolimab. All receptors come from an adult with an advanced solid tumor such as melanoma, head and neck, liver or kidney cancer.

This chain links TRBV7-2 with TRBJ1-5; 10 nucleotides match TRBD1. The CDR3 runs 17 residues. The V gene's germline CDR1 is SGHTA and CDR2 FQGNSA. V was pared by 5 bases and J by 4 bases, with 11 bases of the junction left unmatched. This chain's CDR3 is CASSPFRGQGTNQPQHF. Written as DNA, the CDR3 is TGTGCCAGCAGCCCTTTTAGGGGACAGGGGACAAATCAGCCCCAGCATTTT. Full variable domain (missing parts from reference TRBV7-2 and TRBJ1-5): GAGVSQSPSNKVTEKGKDVELRCDPISGHTALYWYRQSLGQGLEFLIYFQGNSAPDKSGLPSDRFSAERTGGSVSTLTIQRTQQEDSAVYLCASSPFRGQGTNQPQHFGDGTRLSIL.

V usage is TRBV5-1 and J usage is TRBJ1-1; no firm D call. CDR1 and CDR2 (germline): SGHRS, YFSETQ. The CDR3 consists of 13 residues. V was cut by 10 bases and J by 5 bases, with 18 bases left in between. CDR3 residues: CACQRGQGTEAFF. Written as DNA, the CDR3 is TGCGCCTGTCAACGTGGGCAAGGGACTGAAGCTTTCTTT.

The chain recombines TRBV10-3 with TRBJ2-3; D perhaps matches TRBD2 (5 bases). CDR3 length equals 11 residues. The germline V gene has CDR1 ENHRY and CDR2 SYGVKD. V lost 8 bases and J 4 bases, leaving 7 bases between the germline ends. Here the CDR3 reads CAIQAADTQYF. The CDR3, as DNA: TGTGCCATCCAAGCGGCAGATACGCAGTATTTT.

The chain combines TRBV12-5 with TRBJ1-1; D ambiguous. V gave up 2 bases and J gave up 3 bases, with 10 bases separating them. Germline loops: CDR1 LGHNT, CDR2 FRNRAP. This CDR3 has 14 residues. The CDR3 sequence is CASGLPPQYTEAFF. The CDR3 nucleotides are TGTGCTAGTGGTTTGCCCCCCCAATACACTGAAGCTTTCTTT. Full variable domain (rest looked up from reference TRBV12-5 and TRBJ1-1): DARVTQTPRHKVTEMGQEVTMRCQPILGHNTVFWYRQTMMQGLELLAYFRNRAPLDDSGMPKDRFSAEMPDATLATLKIQPSEPRDSAVYFCASGLPPQYTEAFFGQGTRLTVV.

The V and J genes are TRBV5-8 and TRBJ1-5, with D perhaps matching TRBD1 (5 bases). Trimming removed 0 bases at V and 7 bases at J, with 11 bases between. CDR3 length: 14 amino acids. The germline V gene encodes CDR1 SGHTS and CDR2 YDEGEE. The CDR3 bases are TGTGCCAGCAGCTTGGAAAGGGGAGGCCAGCCCCAGCATTTT. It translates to CASSLERGGQPQHF.

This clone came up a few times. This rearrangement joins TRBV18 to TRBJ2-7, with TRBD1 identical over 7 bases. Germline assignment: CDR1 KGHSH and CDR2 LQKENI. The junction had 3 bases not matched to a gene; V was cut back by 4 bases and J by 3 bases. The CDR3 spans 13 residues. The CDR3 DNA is TGTGCCAGCTCACGGGCAGGGGGCTACGAGCAGTACTTC. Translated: CASSRAGGYEQYF.

CDR3 coding DNA: TGCGCCAGCAGCCCCGGGGAGGTAGGGGCATCCGAGACCCAGTACTTC. Its protein product is CASSPGEVGASETQYF. This rearrangement joins TRBV5-1 to TRBJ2-5, with D perhaps TRBD2 (6 bases). Germline-derived CDR1 and CDR2 are SGHRS and YFSETQ. The CDR3 totals 16 residues. V lost 4 bases to trimming and J lost 5 bases, with 21 bases between them.

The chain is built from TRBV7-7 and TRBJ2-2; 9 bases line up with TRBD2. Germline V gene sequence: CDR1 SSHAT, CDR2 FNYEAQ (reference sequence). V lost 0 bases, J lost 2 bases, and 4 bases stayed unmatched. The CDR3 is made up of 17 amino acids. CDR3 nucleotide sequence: TGTGCCAGCAGCTTAGCGCCGACTAGCGGAAACACCGGGGAGCTGTTTTTT. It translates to CASSLAPTSGNTGELFF.

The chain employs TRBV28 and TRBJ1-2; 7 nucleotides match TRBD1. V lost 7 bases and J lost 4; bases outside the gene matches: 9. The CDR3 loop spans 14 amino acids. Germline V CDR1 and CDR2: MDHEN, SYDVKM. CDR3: CASNKQGSSYGYTF. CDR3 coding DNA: TGTGCCAGCAATAAACAGGGGTCTAGCTATGGCTACACCTTC.

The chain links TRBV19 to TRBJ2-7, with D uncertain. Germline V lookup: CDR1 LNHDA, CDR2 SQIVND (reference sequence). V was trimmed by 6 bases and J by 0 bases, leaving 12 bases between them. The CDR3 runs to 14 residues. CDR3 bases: TGTGCCAGTAGCACTCAGAGCCGCTCCTACGAGCAGTACTTC. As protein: CASSTQSRSYEQYF.

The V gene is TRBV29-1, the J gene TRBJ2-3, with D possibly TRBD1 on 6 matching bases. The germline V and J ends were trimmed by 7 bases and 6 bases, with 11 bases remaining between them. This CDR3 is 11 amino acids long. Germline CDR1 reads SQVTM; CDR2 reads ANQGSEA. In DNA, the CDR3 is TGCAGCGATGCTAGGGGGGATACGCAGTATTTT. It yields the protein CSDARGDTQYF.

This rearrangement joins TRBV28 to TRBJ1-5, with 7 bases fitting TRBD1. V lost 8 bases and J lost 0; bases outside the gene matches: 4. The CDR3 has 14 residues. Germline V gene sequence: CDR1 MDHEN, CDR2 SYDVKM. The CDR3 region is CASLGQISNQPQHF. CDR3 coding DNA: TGTGCCAGCCTGGGACAGATTAGCAATCAGCCCCAGCATTTT.

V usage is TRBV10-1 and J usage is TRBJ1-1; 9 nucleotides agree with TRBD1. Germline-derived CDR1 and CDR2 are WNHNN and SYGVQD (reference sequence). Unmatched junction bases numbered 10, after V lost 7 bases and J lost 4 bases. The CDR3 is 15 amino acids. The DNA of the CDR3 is TGCGCCAGCACAAGGGACAGGGTGGCGGGCACTGAAGCTTTCTTT. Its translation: CASTRDRVAGTEAFF.

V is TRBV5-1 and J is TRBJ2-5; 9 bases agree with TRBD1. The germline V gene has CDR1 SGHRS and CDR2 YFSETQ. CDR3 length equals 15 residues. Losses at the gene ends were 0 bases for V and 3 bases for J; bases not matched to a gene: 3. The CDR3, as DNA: TGCGCCAGCAGCTTGGCGGGACAGGGTAAAGAGACCCAGTACTTC. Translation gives CASSLAGQGKETQYF.

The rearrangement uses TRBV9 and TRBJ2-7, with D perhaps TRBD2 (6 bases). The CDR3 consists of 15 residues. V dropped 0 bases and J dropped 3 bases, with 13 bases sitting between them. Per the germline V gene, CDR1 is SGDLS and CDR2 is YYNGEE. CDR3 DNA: TGTGCCAGCAGCGTAGCGGGGGACCCCTACTACGAGCAGTACTTC. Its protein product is CASSVAGDPYYEQYF.

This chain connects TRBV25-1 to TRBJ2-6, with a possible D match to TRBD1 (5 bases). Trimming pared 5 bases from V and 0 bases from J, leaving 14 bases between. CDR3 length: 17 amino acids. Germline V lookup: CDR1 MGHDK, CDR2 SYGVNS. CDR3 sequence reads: CASSRTRVVSGANVLTF. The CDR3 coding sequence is TGTGCCAGCAGTAGGACACGCGTCGTCTCTGGGGCCAACGTCCTGACTTTC. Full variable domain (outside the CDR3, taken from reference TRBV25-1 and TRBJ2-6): EADIYQTPRYLVIGTGKKITLECSQTMGHDKMYWYQQDPGMELHLIHYSYGVNSTEKGDLSSESTVSRIRTEHFPLTLESARPSHTSQYLCASSRTRVVSGANVLTFGAGSRLTVL.